This entry describes one T cell receptor beta chain. Its target is not known. RNA amounts of roughly 0.5 to 1 ug underwent reverse transcription with random hexamers. Amplification of TCR beta CDR3 used immunoSEQ multiplex PCR across 54 Vbeta and 13 Jbeta. TCRdb passed the immunoSEQ multiplex PCR reads through MiXCR, listing each CDR3 protein once. The sample includes around 170,000 distinct CDR3 sequences, just under 95% seen only once; the top ten take approximately 0.15%. The data are from a study of CD8 T cells in Susac syndrome. Across the study: Within the group of sequenced Susac syndrome patients, roughly six had active disease and about 8 were in remission.

Germline loops: CDR1 SGHAT, CDR2 FQNNGV. The CDR3 is 11 residues long. V was cut by 4 bases and J by 5 bases, with 4 bases left in between. Findings and limits, study-wide: The study found that Susac CD8+ clonal expansion peaked in TEMRA cells and active patients.

TEMRA cells were FACS-enriched, with CD8+ and CD4+ T cells isolated negatively. This clonotype originated in a human donor with Susac syndrome. The sample taken for sequencing was CD8+ T cells from PBMCs. The chain has TRBV11-2 and TRBJ2-3; D remains ambiguous. CDR3 loop: CASSSGDTQYF. The CDR3 DNA is TGTGCCAGCAGCTCCGGAGATACGCAGTATTTT.